The 26 T cell receptor beta chains given below trace back to one sample, sequenced in a study of T cell responses to AZD1222 COVID-19 vaccine. The repertoire was sequenced with immunoSEQ multiplex PCR; TCRdb's copy has only in-frame clones and lacks some. The sample yields approximately 77,000 clones, approximately 92% seen once. Sample: peripheral blood, taken 28 days after the second AZD1222 dose. Receptor source: an adult who received the AZD1222 COVID-19 vaccine.

The chain joins TRBV28 to TRBJ1-5; the D is unclear. The germline V gene encodes CDR1 MDHEN and CDR2 SYDVKM. The V end was cut by 5 bases, the J end by 5 bases, with 10 bases between. The CDR3 is 13 residues long. CDR3 sequence: CASSPATDQPQHF. The CDR3 DNA sequence: TGTGCCAGCAGTCCCGCGACGGATCAGCCCCAGCATTTT.

A remark on this clone: The junction shows a germline mismatch at one end, possibly a read error. This rearrangement joins TRBV2 to TRBJ1-6; no clear D gene. Germline CDR1 and CDR2: SNHLY and FYNNEI. This CDR3 has 14 amino acids. The CDR3 region has the DNA TGTGCCAGCAGGGAAGGTCGTGCTGCGAGGTCCCTCCACTTT. This translates into CASREGRAARSLHF.

The chain links TRBV5-1 to TRBJ2-5, with D perhaps matching TRBD1 (5 bases). The germline CDR1 and CDR2 sequences are SGHRS and YFSETQ. There are 16 residues in the CDR3. V dropped 6 bases and J dropped 1 base, with 19 bases sitting between them. The CDR3, as DNA: TGCGCCAGCACCACAACAGGTTTGGGAACCCAAGAGACCCAGTACTTC. It encodes CASTTTGLGTQETQYF.

V is TRBV7-2 and J is TRBJ2-7; no firm D call. This CDR3 is built from 15 residues. In germline, CDR1 is SGHTA, CDR2 FQGNSA. Between the trimmed V and J ends, which lost 1 base and 2 bases, there was a span of 12 bases. The CDR3 nucleotides are TGTGCCAGCAGCTTAGACCCGGGCAGGACCTACGAGCAGTACTTC. Translated: CASSLDPGRTYEQYF.

The V call is TRBV10-1, the J call TRBJ2-1, with 7 nucleotides matching TRBD2. The germline V gene encodes CDR1 WNHNN and CDR2 SYGVQD (reference sequence). The trim removed 2 bases at V and 4 bases at J, leaving 8 bases unmatched. This CDR3 region has 16 residues. The CDR3 protein is CASSERWASGYNEQFF. As DNA, the CDR3 is TGCGCCAGCAGTGAGAGGTGGGCTAGCGGATACAATGAGCAGTTCTTC.

This clone appeared once. One end of the junction is discordant with germline, which a read error may explain. The chain combines TRBV7-3 with TRBJ2-3; D might be TRBD1 (6 bases). CDR1 SGHTA and CDR2 FQGTGA come from the germline V gene. The CDR3 extends over 11 amino acids. CDR3 sequence: CASSAYRQVRF. Written as DNA, the CDR3 is TGTGCCAGCAGCGCATATCGACAGGTGCGATTT.

J is TRBJ1-1 and V is TRBV7-6; D is undetermined. This CDR3 has 20 amino acids. Germline V gene lookup returns CDR1 SGHVS and CDR2 FNYEAQ. V lost 2 bases, J lost 1 base, and 26 bases lay in between. Written as DNA, the CDR3 is TGTGCCAGCAGCTTACCGGCGCTTAGGATGAGGGAGATGGGGAACACTGAAGCTTTCTTT. Its translation is CASSLPALRMREMGNTEAFF.

The rearrangement joins TRBV7-9 to TRBJ2-1; TRBD2 aligns across 11 bases. The germline V gene has CDR1 SEHNR and CDR2 FQNEAQ (reference sequence). The CDR3 is made up of 16 amino acids. V shed 4 bases and J 1 base; nucleotides not matched to a gene: 3. CDR3 in amino acids: CASSSGLAVSYNEQFF. The DNA for the CDR3 is TGTGCCAGCAGCTCGGGACTAGCGGTTTCCTACAATGAGCAGTTCTTC.

The sample holds one count of this clone. V usage is TRBV28 and J usage is TRBJ2-1; perhaps TRBD2 as D (5 bases). V dropped 6 bases and J dropped 15 bases, with 21 bases sitting between them. The germline V gene has CDR1 MDHEN and CDR2 SYDVKM. The CDR3 covers 13 residues. CDR3 DNA sequence: TGTGCCAGCAGCCGCGGGTGGCTGGTTTCTCGGTTCTTC. Translating gives CASSRGWLVSRFF.

The chain uses TRBV6-5 and TRBJ1-1; D is unclear. V lost 6 bases to trimming and J lost 4 bases, with 12 bases between them. Germline CDR1 is MNHEY and CDR2 is SVGAGI. The CDR3 is 13 residues long. The CDR3 loop is CASRVIQATEAFF. The CDR3 nucleotides read TGTGCCAGCAGAGTCATCCAGGCCACTGAAGCTTTCTTT.

This chain connects TRBV27 to TRBJ1-4, with 7 bases fitting TRBD1. Trimming removed 5 bases from V and 5 bases from J; junction bases left unmatched: 5. Germline values: CDR1 MNHEY, CDR2 SMNVEV (reference sequence). This CDR3 contains 14 residues. The CDR3 nucleotides read TGTGCCAGCAGTCCCTGGGACAGCAATGAAAAACTGTTTTTT. Protein: CASSPWDSNEKLFF.

J is TRBJ2-2 and V is TRBV18, with no clear D. The V end was cut by 5 bases, the J end by 2 bases, with 12 bases between. The germline V gene encodes CDR1 KGHSH and CDR2 LQKENI. This CDR3 has 15 amino acids. The CDR3 region has the DNA TGTGCCAGCTCAGCTATGCCAGATAACACCGGGGAGCTGTTTTTT. Its protein product is CASSAMPDNTGELFF.

V is TRBV28 and J is TRBJ2-6, with 8 bases matching TRBD2. Germline-derived CDR1 and CDR2 are MDHEN and SYDVKM. Trimming removed 6 bases from V and 0 bases from J; junction bases left unmatched: 7. This CDR3 has 17 residues. CDR3 sequence: CASRRIAGRSGANVLTF. DNA for the CDR3: TGTGCCAGCAGGCGAATAGCGGGACGCTCTGGGGCCAACGTCCTGACTTTC.

Here the CDR3 DNA reads TGTGCCAGCAGTGAAGACAGGGGACGACAACCCCAGCCCCAGCATTTT. Encoded protein: CASSEDRGRQPQPQHF. The chain links TRBV6-1 to TRBJ1-5; 7 nucleotides align to TRBD1. The CDR3 covers 16 residues. Germline V gene data show CDR1 as MNHNS and CDR2 as SASEGT. The ends lost 1 base at V and 7 bases at J; junction bases unmatched: 10.

The J gene is TRBJ2-5, the V gene TRBV3-1 (or the pseudogene TRBV3-2); TRBD1 might be the D (5 bases). Germline values: CDR1 LGHDT, CDR2 YNNKEL (reference sequence). This CDR3 has 15 amino acids. Trimming left V 6 bases short and J 2 bases short, with 16 bases between. CDR3 DNA sequence: TGTGCCAGCAGTCAGAGCAGGGTCCCTCAAGAGACCCAGTACTTC. This codes for CASSQSRVPQETQYF.

V and J are TRBV18 and TRBJ2-1; 8 nucleotides align to TRBD1. Germline V lookup: CDR1 KGHSH, CDR2 LQKENI. V lost 9 bases to trimming and J lost 5 bases; unmatched junction nucleotides: 9. The CDR3 runs 14 residues. CDR3 sequence: CASSDLQGDNEQFF. CDR3 in DNA: TGTGCCAGTTCAGATTTACAGGGGGACAATGAGCAGTTCTTC.

The chain uses TRBV4-1 and TRBJ1-2, with D perhaps matching TRBD1 (5 bases). Germline CDR1 reads MGHRA; CDR2 reads YSYEKL. V was clipped by 1 base and J by 8 bases, with 17 bases between them. The CDR3 loop spans 15 amino acids. The CDR3 spells CASSQGRTGGMGYTF. The DNA of the CDR3 is TGCGCCAGCAGCCAAGGGAGGACCGGGGGTATGGGCTACACCTTC.

V usage is TRBV9 and J usage is TRBJ1-1; no firm D call. This CDR3 has 15 amino acids. V lost 0 bases and J 4 bases, leaving 13 bases between the germline ends. Germline CDR1 is SGDLS and CDR2 is YYNGEE. The CDR3, as DNA: TGTGCCAGCAGCGTAGAAGGGAGCGGGGTCACTGAAGCTTTCTTT. Translation: CASSVEGSGVTEAFF.

The chain has TRBV27 and TRBJ1-1; D possibly corresponds to TRBD1 (5 bases). The CDR3 loop spans 15 amino acids. Germline loops: CDR1 MNHEY, CDR2 SMNVEV (reference sequence). Trimming pared 5 bases from V and 4 bases from J, leaving 17 bases between. CDR3 loop: CASSVREGLGTEAFF. The CDR3 DNA sequence: TGTGCCAGCAGTGTACGTGAGGGGCTGGGCACTGAAGCTTTCTTT.

The CDR3 DNA is TGTGCCAGCTCACCCCCTGGATCCTATGGCTACACCTTC. It is translated as CASSPPGSYGYTF. This chain joins TRBV18 and TRBJ1-2; D not certain. This CDR3 is built from 13 residues. The V gene lost 3 bases and the J gene lost 4 bases, with 9 bases spanning the gap. Germline-derived CDR1 and CDR2 are KGHSH and LQKENI.

This clone has just one count. The rearrangement uses TRBV28 and TRBJ1-3, with D hard to call. Deletions cut 4 bases from V and 6 bases from J, with 4 bases between. This CDR3 has 11 amino acids. Germline CDR1 MDHEN, CDR2 SYDVKM. The CDR3 is CASSYANTIYF. The CDR3 DNA follows: TGTGCCAGCAGTTATGCAAACACCATATATTTT.

The chain joins TRBV9 to TRBJ1-2; D gene unclear. The V end was cut by 1 base, the J end by 4 bases, with 14 bases between. The CDR3 runs to 15 residues. Germline-derived CDR1 and CDR2 are SGDLS and YYNGEE. CDR3 residues: CASSVKLAGSYGYTF. CDR3 in DNA: TGTGCCAGCAGCGTAAAGTTGGCCGGGTCCTATGGCTACACCTTC.

This chain joins TRBV27 and TRBJ1-2, with D possibly TRBD1 on 5 matching bases. The V gene's germline CDR1 is MNHEY and CDR2 SMNVEV (reference sequence). The CDR3 covers 15 residues. V lost 3 bases to trimming and J lost 5 bases, with 16 bases between them. As DNA, the CDR3 is TGTGCCAGCAGTTTCGCTGACTCGGGGGGGTATGGCTACACCTTC. This translates into CASSFADSGGYGYTF.

V is TRBV5-4 and J is TRBJ2-1; 9 nucleotides align to TRBD1. Germline CDR1 reads SGHNT; CDR2 reads YYREEE (reference sequence). This CDR3 spans 15 amino acids. V lost 5 bases to trimming and J lost 5 bases; unmatched junction nucleotides: 8. This CDR3 is CASSVGQGSDNEQFF. CDR3 in DNA: TGTGCCAGCAGTGTGGGACAGGGCAGCGACAATGAGCAGTTCTTC. Variable domain in full (rest from reference TRBV5-4 and TRBJ2-1): ETGVTQSPTHLIKTRGQQVTLRCSSQSGHNTVSWYQQALGQGPQFIFQYYREEENGRGNFPPRFSGLQFPNYSSELNVNALELDDSALYLCASSVGQGSDNEQFFGPGTRLTVL.

This rearrangement joins TRBV7-9 to TRBJ1-6; D perhaps matches TRBD1 (5 bases). The germline gives CDR1 SEHNR, CDR2 FQNEAQ (reference sequence). The germline V and J ends were trimmed by 4 bases and 7 bases, with 11 bases remaining between them. This CDR3 comprises 14 residues. Here the CDR3 reads CASSSGADNSPLHF. The CDR3 bases are TGTGCCAGCAGCTCCGGGGCCGACAATTCACCCCTCCACTTT.

The chain carries TRBV9 and TRBJ2-1; TRBD2 aligns across 8 bases. Germline CDR1 reads SGDLS; CDR2 reads YYNGEE. The V segment lost 0 bases and the J segment 3 bases; nucleotides outside the gene matches: 2. The CDR3 runs to 15 residues. The CDR3 bases are TGTGCCAGCAGCGTAGTAGCGGGGAACTACAATGAGCAGTTCTTC. This codes for CASSVVAGNYNEQFF. Variable domain in full (rest from reference TRBV9 and TRBJ2-1): DSGVTQTPKHLITATGQRVTLRCSPRSGDLSVYWYQQSLDQGLQFLIQYYNGEERAKGNILERFSAQQFPDLHSELNLSSLELGDSALYFCASSVVAGNYNEQFFGPGTRLTVL.